This T cell receptor (beta chain) was sequenced during a study of graft-versus-host responses after intestinal transplantation. Study-wide points: Patients with graft-donor T cell macrochimerism had high graft-versus-host to host-versus-graft clonal ratios in allografts.

Some clones are missing from TCRdb's copy, which holds only in-frame ones; the method was immunoSEQ multiplex PCR. The table lists about 85,000 clones, about 91% of them singletons. The CDR3 extends over 13 amino acids. The V end was cut by 0 bases, the J end by 4 bases, with 5 bases between. Germline V gives CDR1 SGHVS, CDR2 FNYEAQ. Regarding this clone: Its antigen is not identified.

This chain uses TRBV7-6 with TRBJ2-3; D unresolved. This clonotype originated in a human donor who was the organ donor for an intestinal transplant. The sequenced sample was unstimulated CD8+ T cells sorted from spleen or lymph node cells, obtained before transplant. The CDR3 bases are TGTGCCAGCAGCTTAGCGAATCCAGATACGCAGTATTTT. Its protein product is CASSLANPDTQYF.